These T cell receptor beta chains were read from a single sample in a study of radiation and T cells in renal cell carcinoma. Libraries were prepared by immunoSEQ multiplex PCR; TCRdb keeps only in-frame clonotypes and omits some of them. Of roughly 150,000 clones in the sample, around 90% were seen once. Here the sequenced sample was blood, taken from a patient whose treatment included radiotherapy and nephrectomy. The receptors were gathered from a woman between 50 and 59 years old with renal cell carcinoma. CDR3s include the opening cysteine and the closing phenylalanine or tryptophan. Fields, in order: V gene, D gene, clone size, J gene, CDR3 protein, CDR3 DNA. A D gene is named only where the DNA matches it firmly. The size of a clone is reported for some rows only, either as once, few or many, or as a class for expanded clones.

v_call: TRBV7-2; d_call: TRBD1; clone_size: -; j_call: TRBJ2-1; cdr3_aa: CASSLPGTEKYNEQFF; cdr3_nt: TGTGCCAGCAGCCTCCCCGGGACAGAGAAATACAATGAGCAGTTCTTC
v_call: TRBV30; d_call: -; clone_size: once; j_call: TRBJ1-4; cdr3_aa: CAWRGGRAGPSGEKLFF; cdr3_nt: TGTGCCTGGAGGGGGGGACGCGCCGGTCCCTCGGGTGAAAAACTGTTTTTT
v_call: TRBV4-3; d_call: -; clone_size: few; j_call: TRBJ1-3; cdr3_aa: CASSQDPSGAGNTIYF; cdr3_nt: TGCGCCAGCAGCCAAGATCCCTCAGGAGCTGGAAACACCATATATTTT
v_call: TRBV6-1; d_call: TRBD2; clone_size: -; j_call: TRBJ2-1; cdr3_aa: CASSPSGGARYEQFF; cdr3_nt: TGTGCCAGCAGCCCCAGCGGGGGGGCTAGGTATGAGCAGTTCTTC
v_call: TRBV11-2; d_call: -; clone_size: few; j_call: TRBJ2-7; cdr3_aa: CASSLRLAKSSEQYF; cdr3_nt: TGTGCCAGCAGCTTAAGGCTAGCTAAATCTTCCGAGCAGTACTTC
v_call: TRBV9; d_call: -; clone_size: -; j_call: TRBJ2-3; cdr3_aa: CASSIPTATDTQYF; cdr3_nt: TGTGCCAGCAGCATACCGACAGCCACAGATACGCAGTATTTT
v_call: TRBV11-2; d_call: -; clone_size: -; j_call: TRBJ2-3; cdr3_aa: CASSLETTQYF; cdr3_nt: TGTGCCAGCAGCTTAGAAACGACGCAGTATTTT
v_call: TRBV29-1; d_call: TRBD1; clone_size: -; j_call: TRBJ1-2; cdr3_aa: CSAREVTGDNTF; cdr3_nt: TGCAGCGCCCGAGAGGTGACAGGGGACAACACCTTC
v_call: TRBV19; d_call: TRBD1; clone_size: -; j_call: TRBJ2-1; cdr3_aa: CASRKQGANEQFF; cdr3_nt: TGTGCCAGTAGAAAACAGGGGGCTAATGAGCAGTTCTTC
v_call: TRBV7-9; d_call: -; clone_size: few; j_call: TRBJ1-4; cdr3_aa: CASMAGRGEKLFF; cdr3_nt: TGTGCCAGCATGGCGGGCAGGGGTGAAAAACTGTTTTTT
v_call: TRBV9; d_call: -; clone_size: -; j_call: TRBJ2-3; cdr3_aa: CASSADGASSTDTQYF; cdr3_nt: TGTGCCAGCAGCGCCGATGGGGCTTCTAGCACAGATACGCAGTATTTT
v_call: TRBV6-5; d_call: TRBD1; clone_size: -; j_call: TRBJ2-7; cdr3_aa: CASRRDREYYEQYF; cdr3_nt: TGTGCCAGCAGACGGGACAGGGAATACTACGAGCAGTACTTC
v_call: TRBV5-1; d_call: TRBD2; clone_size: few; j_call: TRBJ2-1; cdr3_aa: CASSRLGGSDYNEQFF; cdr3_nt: TGCGCCAGCAGCCGTTTGGGGGGGTCAGACTACAATGAGCAGTTCTTC
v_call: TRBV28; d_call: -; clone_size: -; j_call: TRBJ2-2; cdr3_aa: CASNVGNTGELFF; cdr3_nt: TGTGCCAGCAATGTGGGGAACACCGGGGAGCTGTTTTTT
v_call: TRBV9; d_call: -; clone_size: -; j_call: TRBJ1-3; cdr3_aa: CASSARKAESPSGNTIYF; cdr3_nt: TGTGCCAGCAGCGCACGCAAGGCCGAATCCCCATCTGGAAACACCATATATTTT
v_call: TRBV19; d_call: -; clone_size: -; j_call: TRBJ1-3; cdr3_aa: CASIGLRSSGNTIYF; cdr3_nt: TGTGCCAGTATTGGGCTGAGAAGCTCTGGAAACACCATATATTTT
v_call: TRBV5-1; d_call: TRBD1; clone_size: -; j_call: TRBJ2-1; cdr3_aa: CASSWGTGDYNEQFF; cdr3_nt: TGCGCCAGCAGCTGGGGCACAGGGGACTACAATGAGCAGTTCTTC
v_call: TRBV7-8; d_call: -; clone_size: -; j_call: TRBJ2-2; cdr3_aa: CASSLVGAGTGELFF; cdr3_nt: TGTGCCAGCAGCTTAGTAGGGGCTGGCACCGGGGAGCTGTTTTTT
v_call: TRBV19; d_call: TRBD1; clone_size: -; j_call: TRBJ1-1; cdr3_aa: CASSIRTGTTEAFF; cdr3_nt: TGTGCCAGTAGCATACGGACAGGGACCACTGAAGCTTTCTTT
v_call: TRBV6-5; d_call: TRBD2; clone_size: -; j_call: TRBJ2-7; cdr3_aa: CASRPGGTYEQYF; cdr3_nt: TGTGCCAGCAGACCCGGGGGGACCTACGAGCAGTACTTC
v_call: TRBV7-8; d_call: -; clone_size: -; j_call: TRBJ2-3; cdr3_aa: CASSFWGAKTDTQYF; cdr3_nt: TGTGCCAGCAGCTTCTGGGGGGCGAAGACAGATACGCAGTATTTT
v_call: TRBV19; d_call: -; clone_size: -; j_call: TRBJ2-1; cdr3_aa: CASSEEQGHNEQFF; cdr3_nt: TGTGCCAGTAGCGAGGAGCAGGGGCACAATGAGCAGTTCTTC
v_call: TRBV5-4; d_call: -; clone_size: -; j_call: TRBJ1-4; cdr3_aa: CASSLSGGINEKLFF; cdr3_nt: TGTGCCAGCAGCTTGTCCGGGGGAATTAATGAAAAACTGTTTTTT
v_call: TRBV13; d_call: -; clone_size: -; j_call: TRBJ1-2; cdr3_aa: CASSFDTGNYGYTF; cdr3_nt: TGTGCCAGCAGCTTTGACACAGGGAACTATGGCTACACCTTC
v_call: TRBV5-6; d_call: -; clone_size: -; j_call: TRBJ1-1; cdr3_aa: CASSSPSPMNTEAFF; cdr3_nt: TGTGCCAGCAGCTCCCCCTCCCCGATGAACACTGAAGCTTTCTTT
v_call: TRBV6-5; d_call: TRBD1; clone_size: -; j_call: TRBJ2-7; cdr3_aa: CASSPRQGSYEQYF; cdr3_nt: TGTGCCAGCAGTCCCAGACAGGGCTCCTACGAGCAGTACTTC
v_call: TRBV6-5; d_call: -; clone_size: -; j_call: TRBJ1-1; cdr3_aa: CASSYGGRANTEAFF; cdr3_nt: TGTGCCAGCAGTTACGGCGGGCGGGCGAACACTGAAGCTTTCTTT
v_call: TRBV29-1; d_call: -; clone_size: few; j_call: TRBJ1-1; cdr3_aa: CSVGQLNTEAFF; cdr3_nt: TGCAGCGTTGGACAGTTGAACACTGAAGCTTTCTTT
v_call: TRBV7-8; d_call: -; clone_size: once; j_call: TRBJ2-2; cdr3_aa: CASSSRTGELFF; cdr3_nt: TGTGCCAGCAGCTCCAGGACCGGGGAGCTGTTTTTT
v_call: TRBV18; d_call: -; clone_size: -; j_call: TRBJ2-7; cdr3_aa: CASSPAAYEQYF; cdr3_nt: TGTGCCAGCTCACCGGCCGCCTACGAGCAGTACTTC
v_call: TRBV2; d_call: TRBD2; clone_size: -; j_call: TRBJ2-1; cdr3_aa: CASSPSSGGAYEQFF; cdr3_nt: TGTGCCAGCAGTCCTTCTAGCGGGGGGGCATATGAGCAGTTCTTC
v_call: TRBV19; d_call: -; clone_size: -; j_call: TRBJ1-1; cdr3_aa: CASSIWGDDTEAFF; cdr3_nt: TGTGCCAGTAGTATATGGGGGGATGACACTGAAGCTTTCTTT
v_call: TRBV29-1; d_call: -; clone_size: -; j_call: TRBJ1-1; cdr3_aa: CSPLRRVRTEAFF; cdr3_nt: TGCAGCCCCCTAAGAAGGGTAAGAACTGAAGCTTTCTTT
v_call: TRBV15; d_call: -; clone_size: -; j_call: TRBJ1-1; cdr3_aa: CATSRGVEVTEAFF; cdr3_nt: TGTGCCACCAGCAGAGGGGTGGAGGTCACTGAAGCTTTCTTT
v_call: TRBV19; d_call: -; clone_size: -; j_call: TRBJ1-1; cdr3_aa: CASSINRAGSNTEAFF; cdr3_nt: TGTGCCAGTAGTATAAACAGGGCAGGCTCGAACACTGAAGCTTTCTTT
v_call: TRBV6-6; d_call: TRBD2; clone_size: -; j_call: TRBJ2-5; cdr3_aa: CASSPPTSGETQYF; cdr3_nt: TGTGCCAGCAGTCCCCCCACTAGCGGGGAGACCCAGTACTTC
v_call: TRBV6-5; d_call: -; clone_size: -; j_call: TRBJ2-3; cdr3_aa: CASSPRDVRDTQYF; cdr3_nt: TGTGCCAGCAGCCCCCGGGACGTTAGAGATACGCAGTATTTT
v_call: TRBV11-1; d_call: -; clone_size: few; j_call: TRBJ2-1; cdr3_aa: CASSRLTDSYNEQFF; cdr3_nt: TGTGCCAGCAGCAGGCTGACAGATTCCTACAATGAGCAGTTCTTC